The 28 T cell receptor beta chains below come from one sample, sequenced in a study of T cell responses to AZD1222 COVID-19 vaccine. Here immunoSEQ multiplex PCR was the method, and the copy in TCRdb shows in-frame clones only, minus some. The sample shows 90,000 to 150,000 clones, around 86% of them seen only once. Sample: peripheral blood, taken on day 0 of AZD1222 vaccination. These receptors all stem from an adult in good health.

In DNA form, the CDR3 reads TGTGCCAGCAGCGTAGGTGGGACCGGGGAGCTGTTTTTT. Translated: CASSVGGTGELFF. The J gene is TRBJ2-2, the V gene TRBV9; D uncertain. V lost 0 bases, J lost 5 bases, and 5 bases lay in between. CDR1 SGDLS and CDR2 YYNGEE come from the germline V gene. The CDR3 loop spans 13 amino acids.

The chain recombines TRBV30 with TRBJ2-7; possibly TRBD1 for D (5 bases). There are 13 residues in the CDR3. The V gene lost 3 bases and the J gene lost 0 bases, with 9 bases spanning the gap. CDR1 is GTSNPN and CDR2 is SVGIG in the germline V gene (reference sequence). The CDR3 coding sequence is TGTGCCTGGAGGGGGCAGGGCTCCTACGAGCAGTACTTC. It yields the protein CAWRGQGSYEQYF.

This clone turned up a few times. The rearrangement uses TRBV5-6 and TRBJ1-5, with 11 bases that match TRBD1. Germline V gene lookup returns CDR1 SGHDT and CDR2 YYEEEE. The CDR3 has 15 amino acids. The J segment lost 7 bases and the V segment lost 4 bases, leaving 7 bases of the junction unmatched. Written as DNA, the CDR3 is TGTGCCAGCAGCGCGGGGACAGGGGGACGACAGCCCCAGCATTTT. Translation gives CASSAGTGGRQPQHF.

The chain recombines TRBV5-4 with TRBJ2-3, with 7 bases identical to TRBD2. Germline CDR1 reads SGHNT; CDR2 reads YYREEE (reference sequence). J lost 3 bases, V lost 4 bases, and 11 bases had no gene match. This CDR3 spans 16 amino acids. In DNA, the CDR3 is TGTGCCAGCAGCGGGGAGGGCCCCCGAGTAACAGATACGCAGTATTTT. It encodes CASSGEGPRVTDTQYF.

J is TRBJ2-1 and V is TRBV20-1; weak D call: TRBD2 (5 bases). This CDR3 has 12 amino acids. CDR1 is DFQATT and CDR2 is SNEGSKA in the germline V gene (reference sequence). The V gene lost 3 bases and the J gene lost 6 bases, with 9 bases spanning the gap. Here the CDR3 reads CSASRRVNEQFF. The CDR3 nucleotides are TGCAGTGCTAGTAGGCGGGTCAATGAGCAGTTCTTC.

The genes are TRBV19 and TRBJ1-1; no firm D call. Per germline, CDR1 LNHDA and CDR2 SQIVND (reference sequence). CDR3 size: 13 residues. V lost 5 bases to trimming and J lost 11 bases, with 18 bases between them. CDR3 sequence (DNA): TGTGCCAGTAGTCCCATGGTAGGCCCGGGGGCTTTCTTT. Protein sequence: CASSPMVGPGAFF.

There are a few counts of this clone. The gene calls are TRBV4-2 and TRBJ2-7; either TRBD1 or TRBD2 may fit D (5 bases each). The ends were cut back, 1 base at V and 4 bases at J, with 14 bases in the middle. Germline V gives CDR1 LGHNA, CDR2 YNFKEQ. The CDR3 runs 15 residues. CDR3 bases: TGTGCCAGCAGCCAAGGGAGGCTAGGGGATTACGAGCAGTACTTC. Translating it yields CASSQGRLGDYEQYF.

The rearrangement links TRBV7-8 to TRBJ2-5, with a weak D call TRBD2 (5 bases). There are 17 residues in the CDR3. The germline gives CDR1 SGHVS, CDR2 FQNEAQ. The V and J ends lost 5 bases and 5 bases respectively, with 24 bases between them. The CDR3 reads CASSRGLTGLLGETQYF. The DNA for the CDR3 is TGTGCCAGCAGCCGGGGTCTAACGGGGTTACTTGGGGAGACCCAGTACTTC.

In its sample, this clone was seen once. The gene calls are TRBV4-1 and TRBJ2-7, with D perhaps matching TRBD1 (5 bases). The germline V gene encodes CDR1 MGHRA and CDR2 YSYEKL. There are 14 residues in the CDR3. The V end was cut by 0 bases, the J end by 5 bases, with 11 bases between. The CDR3 is CASSQDLSGNEQYF. For the CDR3, the DNA is TGCGCCAGCAGCCAAGATTTGTCAGGGAACGAGCAGTACTTC.

This chain joins TRBV3-1 (or the pseudogene TRBV3-2) and TRBJ1-3; TRBD1 matches 8 bases. This CDR3 spans 16 amino acids. J lost 2 bases, V lost 4 bases, and 7 bases had no gene match. The germline CDR1 and CDR2 sequences are LGHDT and YNNKEL (reference sequence). CDR3 in amino acids: CASSPLGQEAGNTIYF. DNA for the CDR3: TGTGCCAGCAGCCCCCTGGGACAGGAGGCTGGAAACACCATATATTTT.

This clone occurred once. This chain uses TRBV2 with TRBJ2-3; D unclear. The CDR3 totals 15 residues. Germline V gene sequence: CDR1 SNHLY, CDR2 FYNNEI. The V gene lost 1 base and the J gene lost 4 bases, with 12 bases spanning the gap. In DNA, the CDR3 is TGTGCCAGCAGTGAAGTGGTCCTAGGAGCAGATACGCAGTATTTT. Protein: CASSEVVLGADTQYF. The full variable domain, completed using reference TRBV2 and TRBJ2-3, is EPEVTQTPSHQVTQMGQEVILRCVPISNHLYFYWYRQILGQKVEFLVSFYNNEISEKSEIFDDQFSVERPDGSNFTLKIRSTKLEDSAMYFCASSEVVLGADTQYFGPGTRLTVL.

The J gene is TRBJ2-7, the V gene TRBV7-2; 7 bases line up with TRBD2. The CDR3 extends over 13 amino acids. The germline V gene encodes CDR1 SGHTA and CDR2 FQGNSA. With V trimmed by 1 base and J by 6 bases, 3 bases remained unmatched. DNA for the CDR3: TGTGCCAGCAGCTTAGAGCGGGGAACCGAGCAGTACTTC. This translates into CASSLERGTEQYF.

The rearrangement uses TRBV7-2 and TRBJ2-7; 11 bases align to TRBD2. V trimming: 2 bases; J trimming: 6 bases; junction bases outside the gene matches: 9. The germline gives CDR1 SGHTA, CDR2 FQGNSA. The CDR3 is 16 amino acids. The CDR3 bases are TGTGCCAGCAGCTTATTGTTTAGCGGGGGGGCCCCCGAGCAGTACTTC. Translating gives CASSLLFSGGAPEQYF.

The CDR3 DNA reads as TGTGCCAGCAGCTCGGAAACCGGGACAGGGGGCTACGAGCAGTACTTC. Protein sequence: CASSSETGTGGYEQYF. The chain has TRBV11-3 and TRBJ2-7; TRBD1 matches 11 bases. V lost 4 bases, J lost 3 bases, and 8 bases stayed unmatched. In germline, CDR1 is SGHNT, CDR2 YENEEA. The CDR3 length is 16 residues.

This chain connects TRBV5-8 to TRBJ2-4; unclear D gene. V was trimmed by 0 bases and J by 7 bases, leaving 14 bases between them. Germline V gene sequence: CDR1 SGHTS, CDR2 YDEGEE. CDR3 size: 15 residues. DNA for the CDR3: TGTGCCAGCAGCTTGGGACAATCAAAGCTCAACATTCAGTACTTC. The encoded protein is CASSLGQSKLNIQYF.

This rearrangement joins TRBV5-1 to TRBJ1-1; the match to TRBD1 covers 10 bases. J lost 0 bases, V lost 0 bases, and 2 bases had no gene match. The CDR3 is 16 amino acids. The germline V gene encodes CDR1 SGHRS and CDR2 YFSETQ. This CDR3 reads CASSLGQGAVNTEAFF. The DNA for the CDR3 is TGCGCCAGCAGCTTGGGACAGGGGGCGGTGAACACTGAAGCTTTCTTT.

The chain links TRBV5-8 to TRBJ1-2; D possibly corresponds to TRBD1 (6 bases). The CDR3 loop spans 16 amino acids. Germline assignment: CDR1 SGHTS and CDR2 YDEGEE. The ends were cut back, 4 bases at V and 7 bases at J, with 23 bases in the middle. CDR3 coding DNA: TGTGCCAGCAGCCCTCGGGGGGGCGGTTACTCTCTTGGCTACACCTTC. This sequence encodes CASSPRGGGYSLGYTF.

CDR3 amino acids: CASSPRGGEAGNNYGYTF. DNA for the CDR3: TGTGCCAGCAGCCCCCGTGGGGGTGAGGCAGGAAATAACTATGGCTACACCTTC. V usage is TRBV5-5 and J usage is TRBJ1-2, with a tentative D call TRBD1 (5 bases). The CDR3 consists of 18 residues. CDR1 and CDR2 from the germline V gene are SGHKS and YYEKEE (reference sequence). V lost 4 bases, J lost 1 base, and 23 bases lay in between.

V is TRBV5-1 and J is TRBJ1-2; 7 bases are a match to TRBD1. This CDR3 is built from 14 residues. Germline assignment: CDR1 SGHRS and CDR2 YFSETQ. J lost 5 bases, V lost 4 bases, and 8 bases had no gene match. CDR3 residues: CASSRRGDGYGYTF. In DNA, the CDR3 is TGCGCCAGCAGCCGCAGGGGGGATGGGTATGGCTACACCTTC.

This chain joins TRBV6-2 or TRBV6-3 and TRBJ1-5, with 9 bases aligning to TRBD1. Germline V gene data show CDR1 as MNHEY and CDR2 as SVGEGT. The CDR3 covers 16 residues. The V gene end was trimmed by 1 base and the J gene end by 6 bases; junction bases not matched to a gene: 7. CDR3 in DNA: TGTGCCAGCAGTTACTTGGGACAGGGAGGGGTTCAGCCCCAGCATTTT. Protein: CASSYLGQGGVQPQHF.

The genes are TRBV7-9 and TRBJ2-7; TRBD2 matches 8 bases. This CDR3 has 14 amino acids. J lost 4 bases, V lost 3 bases, and 5 bases had no gene match. From germline, CDR1 is SEHNR and CDR2 FQNEAQ (reference sequence). The DNA for the CDR3 is TGTGCCAGCAGCTTGCCGGGGGGGCTTTACGAGCAGTACTTC. Amino acid sequence: CASSLPGGLYEQYF.

CDR3 sequence reads: CASSLRPGTGGWGLRENTEAFF. The CDR3 DNA reads as TGTGCCAGTAGTCTGAGGCCCGGGACAGGGGGCTGGGGACTTCGGGAGAACACTGAAGCTTTCTTT. V is TRBV19 and J is TRBJ1-1, with 12 bases that match TRBD1. There are 22 residues in the CDR3. V dropped 5 bases and J dropped 1; count of bases not matched to a gene: 23. The germline V gene has CDR1 LNHDA and CDR2 SQIVND (reference sequence).

The gene calls are TRBV6-6 and TRBJ2-7; 7 bases map to TRBD2. This CDR3 region has 12 residues. Germline trimming cut 10 bases from V and 4 bases from J; bases unmatched to any gene: 7. Germline V gene sequence: CDR1 MNHNY, CDR2 SVGAGI (reference sequence). Here the CDR3 reads CATGGGGYEQYF. CDR3 nucleotides: TGTGCCACTGGTGGGGGGGGGTACGAGCAGTACTTC.

The J gene is TRBJ2-5, the V gene TRBV4-1, with D possibly being TRBD2 (5 bases). V lost 6 bases, J lost 3 bases, and 14 bases lay in between. Germline V gives CDR1 MGHRA, CDR2 YSYEKL. CDR3 size: 14 residues. For the CDR3, the DNA is TGCGCCAGCAGTCGGGAACCAAAGGAAGAGACCCAGTACTTC. It is translated as CASSREPKEETQYF.

The gene calls are TRBV4-1 and TRBJ1-1; weak D call: TRBD1 (6 bases). Trimming took 4 bases from V and 2 from J, leaving 14 bases between them. CDR1 and CDR2 (germline): MGHRA, YSYEKL. The CDR3 spans 15 residues. Here the CDR3 reads CASSPADSLNTEAFF. CDR3 in DNA: TGCGCCAGCAGCCCCGCGGACAGCTTAAACACTGAAGCTTTCTTT.

The J gene is TRBJ1-4, the V gene TRBV4-1, with D unclear. The germline V gene encodes CDR1 MGHRA and CDR2 YSYEKL. V lost 4 bases and J lost 6, with 9 bases in between. The CDR3 consists of 13 residues. The CDR3 loop is CASSPIGDEKLFF. DNA of the CDR3: TGCGCCAGCAGCCCGATTGGAGATGAAAAACTGTTTTTT.

V gene TRBV5-8 combines with J gene TRBJ2-3; 8 positions match TRBD2. CDR3 length equals 15 residues. With 3 bases clipped from V and 3 bases from J, the junction kept 6 bases outside the gene matches. CDR1 SGHTS and CDR2 YDEGEE come from the germline V gene. The CDR3 loop reads CASSSGLVTTDTQYF. CDR3 in DNA: TGTGCCAGCAGCTCGGGACTAGTAACGACAGATACGCAGTATTTT.

The V and J genes are TRBV6-6 and TRBJ1-1, with TRBD1 identical over 7 bases. CDR3 size: 14 residues. Germline lookup yields CDR1 MNHNY and CDR2 SVGAGI (reference sequence). V shed 7 bases, J shed 0 bases, and the junction held 5 bases outside the gene matches. The CDR3 region has the DNA TGTGCCAGCATCGCAGGGGGTTTGAACACTGAAGCTTTCTTT. Protein: CASIAGGLNTEAFF.